Below are 25 T cell receptor beta chains sequenced from a single sample in a study of blood T cell repertoires in COVID-19. TCRdb's table, derived via immunoSEQ multiplex PCR, lists solely in-frame clones and lacks some. The sample includes roughly 220,000 clones, roughly four fifths seen only once; the top ten take less than 2.5%. Sequencing was done on a sample of peripheral blood. The receptors were gathered from an older woman with acute or convalescent COVID-19.

This rearrangement joins TRBV19 to TRBJ1-2, with TRBD1 as a possible D gene (6 bases). V was clipped by 6 bases and J by 2 bases, with 16 bases between them. Per germline, CDR1 LNHDA and CDR2 SQIVND (reference sequence). The CDR3 totals 15 residues. CDR3: CASRSPTDRNYGYTF. CDR3 in DNA: TGTGCCAGTAGGTCACCGACGGACAGAAACTATGGCTACACCTTC.

This clone turned up a few times. The V and J genes are TRBV9 and TRBJ1-5; D gene uncertain. The CDR3 has 15 residues. Between the trimmed V and J ends, which lost 0 bases and 0 bases, there was a span of 7 bases. Germline V gene data show CDR1 as SGDLS and CDR2 as YYNGEE. The CDR3 protein is CASSVGLSSNQPQHF. DNA of the CDR3: TGTGCCAGCAGCGTAGGCCTCAGTAGCAATCAGCCCCAGCATTTT.

V usage is TRBV9 and J usage is TRBJ1-1; possibly TRBD1 for D (5 bases). Per the germline V gene, CDR1 is SGDLS and CDR2 is YYNGEE. The CDR3 is made up of 15 amino acids. The V and J ends lost 3 bases and 1 base respectively, with 13 bases between them. CDR3 region: CASSAEGLWNTEAFF. In DNA, the CDR3 is TGTGCCAGCAGCGCCGAGGGACTTTGGAACACTGAAGCTTTCTTT.

This clone appeared once. The chain employs TRBV2 and TRBJ1-1, with unresolved D. V dropped 4 bases and J dropped 10 bases, with 16 bases sitting between them. The CDR3 totals 13 residues. Germline V gene data show CDR1 as SNHLY and CDR2 as FYNNEI. The CDR3 DNA is TGTGCCAGCAGTGGAGGTAGAGGAGGAGTAGCTTTCTTT. It is translated as CASSGGRGGVAFF.

This clone was seen only once. This sequence joins TRBV4-2 and TRBJ2-1; TRBD2 matches 10 bases. This CDR3 has 15 amino acids. Unmatched junction bases numbered 9, after V lost 8 bases and J lost 5 bases. The germline gives CDR1 LGHNA, CDR2 YNFKEQ. CDR3 amino acids: CASSFIAGGDNEQFF. The CDR3 region has the DNA TGTGCCAGCTCCTTTATAGCGGGGGGCGACAATGAGCAGTTCTTC.

The chain combines TRBV30 with TRBJ2-3; TRBD2 is a possible D gene (6 bases). Deletions cut 3 bases from V and 2 bases from J, with 12 bases between. The CDR3 has 14 residues. From germline, CDR1 is GTSNPN and CDR2 SVGIG (reference sequence). As DNA, the CDR3 is TGTGCCTGGAGAGGCGGGATCCACACAGATACGCAGTATTTT. It yields the protein CAWRGGIHTDTQYF.

The chain couples TRBV5-5 to TRBJ2-1, with D possibly matching TRBD1 (6 bases). This CDR3 region has 13 residues. The V gene lost 1 base and the J gene lost 8 bases, with 10 bases spanning the gap. Germline CDR1 and CDR2: SGHKS and YYEKEE (reference sequence). CDR3 coding DNA: TGTGCCAGCAGCTTGACAGGGACCCATGAGCAGTTCTTC. Its protein is CASSLTGTHEQFF.

This chain connects TRBV5-1 to TRBJ2-3; 13 bases fit TRBD2. Germline V gene data show CDR1 as SGHRS and CDR2 as YFSETQ. Trimming at V came to 4 bases and at J to 2 bases, leaving 4 bases not matched to a gene. The CDR3 length is 16 residues. DNA of the CDR3: TGCGCCAGCAGCCCGGGGACTAGCGGGAACACAGATACGCAGTATTTT. The encoded protein is CASSPGTSGNTDTQYF. The variable domain in full, completed from reference TRBV5-1 and TRBJ2-3, reads KAGVTQTPRYLIKTRGQQVTLSCSPISGHRSVSWYQQTPGQGLQFLFEYFSETQRNKGNFPGRFSGRQFSNSRSEMNVSTLELGDSALYLCASSPGTSGNTDTQYFGPGTRLTVL.

This clone appeared a single time. The chain employs TRBV30 and TRBJ2-1; a weak D match, TRBD2 (6 bases). This CDR3 has 15 residues. CDR1 and CDR2 from the germline V gene are GTSNPN and SVGIG (reference sequence). Trimming removed 5 bases at V and 6 bases at J, with 20 bases between. The DNA of the CDR3 is TGTGCCTGGCCAGCTAGCGTGGGCCCTCTCAATGAGCAGTTCTTC. Encoded protein: CAWPASVGPLNEQFF.

The gene calls are TRBV6-6 and TRBJ1-5, with 9 bases identical to TRBD1. The junction had 4 bases not matched to a gene; V was cut back by 2 bases and J by 5 bases. This CDR3 contains 15 residues. Germline V gene sequence: CDR1 MNHNY, CDR2 SVGAGI (reference sequence). The CDR3, as DNA: TGTGCCAGCAGTTACCTGGGACAGGGTCATCAGCCCCAGCATTTT. Residues: CASSYLGQGHQPQHF.

The rearrangement joins TRBV10-3 to TRBJ2-3, with a possible D match to TRBD1 (6 bases). CDR3 size: 15 residues. Deletions cut 6 bases from V and 4 bases from J, with 17 bases between. Germline assignment: CDR1 ENHRY and CDR2 SYGVKD. CDR3 in amino acids: CAISQRGGEADTQYF. CDR3 DNA: TGTGCCATCAGCCAACGTGGGGGCGAGGCAGATACGCAGTATTTT.

This clone came up once. CDR3 coding DNA: TGCGCCAGCAGCCCGGCGGACAGGAACCACAATGAGCAGTTCTTC. The encoded protein is CASSPADRNHNEQFF. This sequence joins TRBV5-1 and TRBJ2-1; 7 bases match TRBD1. CDR3 length: 15 amino acids. Per germline, CDR1 SGHRS and CDR2 YFSETQ. With V trimmed by 4 bases and J by 5 bases, 9 bases remained unmatched. The entire variable domain, with the rest obtained from reference TRBV5-1 and TRBJ2-1, is as follows: KAGVTQTPRYLIKTRGQQVTLSCSPISGHRSVSWYQQTPGQGLQFLFEYFSETQRNKGNFPGRFSGRQFSNSRSEMNVSTLELGDSALYLCASSPADRNHNEQFFGPGTRLTVL.

The rearrangement uses TRBV7-2 and TRBJ2-1, with D possibly matching TRBD2 (6 bases). The CDR3 has 13 residues. Trimming shortened V by 7 bases and J by 3 bases, and 10 bases separated the two germline ends. CDR1 and CDR2 from the germline V gene are SGHTA and FQGNSA. Written as DNA, the CDR3 is TGTGCCAGCACCCGGGGAGGCTACAATGAGCAGTTCTTC. The encoded protein is CASTRGGYNEQFF.

This clone appeared once. The CDR3 loop is CASSFWTSGVFGELFF. CDR3 coding DNA: TGTGCCAGCAGTTTCTGGACTAGCGGGGTGTTCGGGGAGCTGTTTTTT. The J gene is TRBJ2-2, the V gene TRBV2, with 12 positions matching TRBD2. Trimming cost V 5 bases and J 7 bases; bases outside gene matches: 8. CDR1 and CDR2 (germline): SNHLY, FYNNEI. This CDR3 contains 16 residues. Full variable domain (missing parts from reference TRBV2 and TRBJ2-2): EPEVTQTPSHQVTQMGQEVILRCVPISNHLYFYWYRQILGQKVEFLVSFYNNEISEKSEIFDDQFSVERPDGSNFTLKIRSTKLEDSAMYFCASSFWTSGVFGELFFGEGSRLTVL.

This clone has a single count. The J gene is TRBJ2-1, the V gene TRBV4-1; possibly TRBD2 for D (5 bases). This CDR3 is built from 16 residues. The germline gives CDR1 MGHRA, CDR2 YSYEKL. Trimming shortened V by 5 bases and J by 0 bases, and 14 bases separated the two germline ends. CDR3 DNA sequence: TGCGCCAGCAGCTCGTCACTAGATAGCTCCTACAATGAGCAGTTCTTC. Translated, it gives CASSSSLDSSYNEQFF.

Only a few counts were recorded for this clone. The V gene is TRBV3-1 (or the pseudogene TRBV3-2), the J gene TRBJ2-2; 11 bases match TRBD2. Germline V gene lookup returns CDR1 LGHDT and CDR2 YNNKEL (reference sequence). Germline trimming cut 1 base from V and 8 bases from J; bases unmatched to any gene: 6. CDR3 length: 16 residues. This chain's CDR3 is CASSQGTSGRLGELFF. In DNA form, the CDR3 reads TGTGCCAGCAGCCAAGGGACTAGCGGGCGGCTGGGGGAGCTGTTTTTT.

This sequence joins TRBV11-2 and TRBJ1-2, with 7 nucleotides matching TRBD1. CDR3 size: 15 residues. Germline trimming cut 4 bases from V and 0 bases from J; bases unmatched to any gene: 5. Germline V gives CDR1 SGHAT, CDR2 FQNNGV. The CDR3 DNA reads as TGTGCCAGCAGCTCAGGGACAGTCGCTAACTATGGCTACACCTTC. The encoded protein is CASSSGTVANYGYTF.

The V and J genes are TRBV15 and TRBJ2-5; no definite D call. Germline CDR1 is LNHNV and CDR2 is YYDKDF (reference sequence). Trimming removed 5 bases from V and 1 base from J, with 14 bases in between. This CDR3 region has 15 residues. The CDR3, as DNA: TGTGCCACCAGCGAACCCGGGTCTCTCCAAGAGACCCAGTACTTC. Protein product: CATSEPGSLQETQYF.

A single count supports this clone. The chain employs TRBV18 and TRBJ1-1; D is possibly TRBD1 (6 bases). There are 15 residues in the CDR3. V lost 3 bases and J 5 bases, leaving 16 bases between the germline ends. Germline assignment: CDR1 KGHSH and CDR2 LQKENI. The CDR3 sequence is CASSPVQGGKTEAFF. The CDR3 nucleotides are TGTGCCAGCTCACCGGTACAGGGAGGGAAGACTGAAGCTTTCTTT.

This clone was counted a few times. The J gene is TRBJ2-7, the V gene TRBV4-3; 11 bases match TRBD1. The CDR3 is 15 amino acids. Trimming cost V 0 bases and J 6 bases; bases outside gene matches: 4. Germline lookup yields CDR1 LGHNA and CDR2 YSLEER. Here the CDR3 DNA reads TGCGCCAGCAGCCAAGACCCGGACAGGGGGCCCGAGCAGTACTTC. Translating it yields CASSQDPDRGPEQYF.

The chain joins TRBV5-4 to TRBJ2-1, with D possibly being TRBD2 (6 bases). This CDR3 has 13 residues. Germline-derived CDR1 and CDR2 are SGHNT and YYREEE (reference sequence). Trimming stripped 0 bases from V and 8 bases from J, with 9 bases between. The DNA of the CDR3 is TGTGCCAGCAGCTTGGTGGGGGGTGATGAGCAGTTCTTC. Protein product: CASSLVGGDEQFF.

The V and J genes are TRBV3-1 (or the pseudogene TRBV3-2) and TRBJ2-2; TRBD2 matches at 8 bases. Germline CDR1 reads LGHDT; CDR2 reads YNNKEL (reference sequence). CDR3 length: 14 residues. The V gene end was trimmed by 5 bases and the J gene end by 7 bases; junction bases not matched to a gene: 6. CDR3 amino acids: CASSNSGVDGELFF. For the CDR3, the DNA is TGTGCCAGCAGCAATAGCGGGGTGGACGGGGAGCTGTTTTTT.

The chain couples TRBV23-1 to TRBJ1-5; D unclear. TRBV23-1 is an ORF, with its function uncertain. The CDR3 extends over 15 amino acids. Trimming pared 6 bases from V and 4 bases from J, leaving 16 bases between. The CDR3 sequence: CASSPSDPGNQPQHF. The DNA for the CDR3 is TGCGCCAGCAGCCCTAGCGATCCTGGGAATCAGCCCCAGCATTTT.

The chain is built from TRBV7-2 and TRBJ2-1; TRBD2 agrees at 13 bases. Losses at the gene ends were 1 base for V and 8 bases for J; bases not matched to a gene: 5. The germline gives CDR1 SGHTA, CDR2 FQGNSA. The length of the CDR3 is 16 residues. In DNA form, the CDR3 reads TGTGCCAGCAGCTTAGAAGGGACTAGCGGGGTCTATGAGCAGTTCTTC. It translates to CASSLEGTSGVYEQFF. Drawing the rest from reference TRBV7-2 and TRBJ2-1, the complete variable domain is GAGVSQSPSNKVTEKGKDVELRCDPISGHTALYWYRQSLGQGLEFLIYFQGNSAPDKSGLPSDRFSAERTGGSVSTLTIQRTQQEDSAVYLCASSLEGTSGVYEQFFGPGTRLTVL.

In its sample, this clone was seen once. This rearrangement joins TRBV7-2 to TRBJ2-5, with 14 nucleotides matching TRBD2. In germline, CDR1 is SGHTA, CDR2 FQGNSA. The CDR3 covers 17 residues. Trimming cost V 5 bases and J 5 bases; bases outside gene matches: 10. For the CDR3, the DNA is TGTGCCAGCAGCCCCCGGACTAGCGGGGGGAGGTGGGAGACCCAGTACTTC. It yields the protein CASSPRTSGGRWETQYF. Using reference TRBV7-2 and TRBJ2-5 for the parts outside the CDR3, the full variable domain is GAGVSQSPSNKVTEKGKDVELRCDPISGHTALYWYRQSLGQGLEFLIYFQGNSAPDKSGLPSDRFSAERTGGSVSTLTIQRTQQEDSAVYLCASSPRTSGGRWETQYFGPGTRLLVL.